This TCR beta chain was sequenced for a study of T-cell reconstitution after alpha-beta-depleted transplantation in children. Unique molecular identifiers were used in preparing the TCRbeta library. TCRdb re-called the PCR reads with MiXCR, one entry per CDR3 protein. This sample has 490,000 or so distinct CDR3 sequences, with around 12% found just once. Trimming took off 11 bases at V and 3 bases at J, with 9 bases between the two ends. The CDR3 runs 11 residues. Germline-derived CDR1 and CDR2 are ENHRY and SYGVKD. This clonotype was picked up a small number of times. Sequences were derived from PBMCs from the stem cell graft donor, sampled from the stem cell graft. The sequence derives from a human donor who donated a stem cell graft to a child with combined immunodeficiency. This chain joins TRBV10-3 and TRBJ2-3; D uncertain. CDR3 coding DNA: TGTGCCGGTGGCTTTACAGATACGCAGTATTTT. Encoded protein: CAGGFTDTQYF.